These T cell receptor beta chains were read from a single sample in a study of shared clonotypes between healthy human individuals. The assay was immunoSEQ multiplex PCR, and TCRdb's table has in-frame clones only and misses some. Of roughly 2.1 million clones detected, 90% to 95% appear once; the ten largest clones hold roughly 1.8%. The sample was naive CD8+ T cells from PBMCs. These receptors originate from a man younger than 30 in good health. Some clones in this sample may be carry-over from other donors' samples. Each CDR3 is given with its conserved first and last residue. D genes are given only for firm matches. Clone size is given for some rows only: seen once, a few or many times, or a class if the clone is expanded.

TGCAGCGTTGGGGGACTTGACAGCTCGATTAGGAACGAGCAGTACTTC | CSVGGLDSSIRNEQYF | . | TRBJ2-7 | TRBV29-1 | .
TGTGCCAGTAGTATTGCCCAGTGGAGGAACACTGAAGCTTTCTTT | CASSIAQWRNTEAFF | . | TRBJ1-1 | TRBV19 | .
TGTGCCAGCAGCTTAGGACTAGCGGGAGGCAATGAGCAGTTCTTC | CASSLGLAGGNEQFF | TRBD2 | TRBJ2-1 | TRBV11-2 | .
TGTGCCAGCAGCTGGACTACCAGCAATGAGCAGTTCTTC | CASSWTTSNEQFF | . | TRBJ2-1 | TRBV7-9 | .
TGTGCCTGGACGGGCAGGGCGTCGAACACCGGGGAGCTGTTTTTT | CAWTGRASNTGELFF | . | TRBJ2-2 | TRBV30 | .
TGTGCCAGCAGCGCGGGTTACAATGAGCAGTTCTTC | CASSAGYNEQFF | . | TRBJ2-1 | TRBV5-6 | .
TGTGCCAGCAGCCAGAGGGGGCGAGAGACCCAGTACTTC | CASSQRGRETQYF | TRBD1 | TRBJ2-5 | TRBV9 | .
TGTGCCAGCAGCTTAGCTACAGGAAACTCCTACGAGCAGTACTTC | CASSLATGNSYEQYF | . | TRBJ2-7 | TRBV7-9 | .
TGTGCCAGCAGGGAAGGACAGGGGGCAAACTATGGCTACACCTTC | CASREGQGANYGYTF | TRBD1 | TRBJ1-2 | TRBV2 | .
TGTGCCAGCAGTGAATCAGGGGTAAATCAGCCCCAGCATTTT | CASSESGVNQPQHF | . | TRBJ1-5 | TRBV25-1 | .
TGTGCCAGCAGCTTAGATACTAGCGGGTCTTGGGAGACCCAGTACTTC | CASSLDTSGSWETQYF | TRBD2 | TRBJ2-5 | TRBV5-6 | .
TGTGCCAGCAGCGAGACTCTAGCGGCGGGGGACGAGCAGTACTTC | CASSETLAAGDEQYF | TRBD2 | TRBJ2-7 | TRBV9 | .
TGCGCCAGCAGCTTGGCCTCTCCAGTTTGGGAGACCCAGTACTTC | CASSLASPVWETQYF | . | TRBJ2-5 | TRBV5-1 | .
TGTGCTAGCACGATAGGGGGTTTGAACACTGAAGCTTTCTTT | CASTIGGLNTEAFF | . | TRBJ1-1 | TRBV27 | .
TGTGCCAGCAGCCAGCTACTAGCGGGAGGGCCCCACGAGCAGTACTTC | CASSQLLAGGPHEQYF | TRBD2 | TRBJ2-7 | TRBV27 | .
TGTGCCAGCAGCGTAGGACCGAAGGGACTAGAGTACGAGCAGTACTTC | CASSVGPKGLEYEQYF | TRBD2 | TRBJ2-7 | TRBV9 | .
TGTGCCAGCAGTTTAGGGCGGGCCTCCTACAATGAGCAGTTCTTC | CASSLGRASYNEQFF | . | TRBJ2-1 | TRBV27 | .
TGTGCCAGCAGGGGTAGCGGAGGGGGGTCCTACGAGCAGTACTTC | CASRGSGGGSYEQYF | . | TRBJ2-7 | TRBV27 | .
TGTGCCAGCAGATTTAACCGCCCGCCTTACGAGCAGTACTTC | CASRFNRPPYEQYF | . | TRBJ2-7 | TRBV11-2 | .
TGCGCCAGCAGCCAAGTACTAGCGGGAGCGTCCACCGGGGAGCTGTTTTTT | CASSQVLAGASTGELFF | TRBD2 | TRBJ2-2 | TRBV4-1 | .
TGTGCCAGTGCCGACAGGGGGCTAACTGAAGCTTTCTTT | CASADRGLTEAFF | TRBD1 | TRBJ1-1 | TRBV19 | .
TGTGCCAGCAGCTTAATCAGGGACTCTGGAAACACCATATATTTT | CASSLIRDSGNTIYF | . | TRBJ1-3 | TRBV7-8 | .
TGTGCCAGCAGTTCCCCGGGGCCGGGGCGAAGCTATGGCTACACCTTC | CASSSPGPGRSYGYTF | . | TRBJ1-2 | TRBV28 | .
TGTGCCAGCACCACTAAGCGTACAGGGGATAGCAATCAGCCCCAGCATTTT | CASTTKRTGDSNQPQHF | TRBD1 | TRBJ1-5 | TRBV28 | .
TGTGCCAGCAGCCGAACAGTATCTAGCGGACCATACAATGAGCAGTTCTTC | CASSRTVSSGPYNEQFF | TRBD2 | TRBJ2-1 | TRBV27 | .
TGTGCCAGCAGTCCCCGCGAGGGCGCGAACACCGGGGAGCTGTTTTTT | CASSPREGANTGELFF | . | TRBJ2-2 | TRBV27 | .
TGTGCCAGCAGCTTAGGGACTAGCGGGAGCACAGATACGCAGTATTTT | CASSLGTSGSTDTQYF | TRBD2 | TRBJ2-3 | TRBV7-9 | .
TGTGCCACCAGCAGAGTCGGGACTGAAGCTTTCTTT | CATSRVGTEAFF | . | TRBJ1-1 | TRBV15 | .
TGTGCCATCAGTGATCGGCTAGCGGGCGCCTACGAGCAGTACTTC | CAISDRLAGAYEQYF | TRBD2 | TRBJ2-7 | TRBV10-3 | .
TGTGCCAGCAGCTTACTTGGGGTCGAGCAGTACTTC | CASSLLGVEQYF | . | TRBJ2-7 | TRBV11-2 | .
TGTGCCAGCACCACAATACCGGTAACCGGGGAGCTGTTTTTT | CASTTIPVTGELFF | . | TRBJ2-2 | TRBV7-9 | .
TGTGCCAGCAGCCTCGGGACTAGCGGGAACCATGAGCAGTTCTTC | CASSLGTSGNHEQFF | TRBD2 | TRBJ2-1 | TRBV9 | .
TGCGCCAGCAGCTTGGCCGCAGGGGGTCCGAGTGGCTACACCTTC | CASSLAAGGPSGYTF | TRBD1 | TRBJ1-2 | TRBV5-1 | .
TGTGCCATCAGAGTGGGGGCAGGTGGGACCACAGATACGCAGTATTTT | CAIRVGAGGTTDTQYF | . | TRBJ2-3 | TRBV10-3 | .
TGTGCCAGCAGCGCCTCAACCTGGCTGGGTACTGAAGCTTTCTTT | CASSASTWLGTEAFF | . | TRBJ1-1 | TRBV7-9 | .
TGTGCCGTCGGGTCCCCTGGGGTAAAACTGTTTTTT | CAVGSPGVKLFF | . | TRBJ1-4 | TRBV6-1 | .
TGTGCCAGTAGTATAGGGAGCAGCCCAGTCTATGGCTACACCTTC | CASSIGSSPVYGYTF | . | TRBJ1-2 | TRBV19 | .
TGTGCCAGCAGAGGACAGGGGGTTGACGAGCAGTACTTC | CASRGQGVDEQYF | TRBD1 | TRBJ2-7 | TRBV7-9 | .
TGTGCCAGCAGTCCGACCGGGACCACTAACAATGAGCAGTTCTTC | CASSPTGTTNNEQFF | . | TRBJ2-1 | TRBV7-9 | .
TGTGCCAGCAACCCGGTTGGAGTAGATGTCACGCAGCCCCAGCATTTT | CASNPVGVDVTQPQHF | . | TRBJ1-5 | TRBV2 | once
TGTGCCAGCAGGATCGCCGTGACTCACACCTACGAGCAGTACTTC | CASRIAVTHTYEQYF | . | TRBJ2-7 | TRBV28 | .
TGTGCCAGCAGTTTTTCACAGGGGGCAAAGGTATACGAGCAGTACTTC | CASSFSQGAKVYEQYF | TRBD1 | TRBJ2-7 | TRBV27 | .
TGTGCCATCAGTGAGGATAGGGGACACACCGGGGAGCTGTTTTTT | CAISEDRGHTGELFF | . | TRBJ2-2 | TRBV10-3 | .
TGTGCCAGCAGAAAGGGGACAGGGGTTTTCTCCTACGAGCAGTACTTC | CASRKGTGVFSYEQYF | TRBD1 | TRBJ2-7 | TRBV5-6 | .
TGTGCCAGTAGTATAGGGACTCTCTACGAGCAGTACTTC | CASSIGTLYEQYF | . | TRBJ2-7 | TRBV19 | .
TGTGCCAGCAGCCCGTCCCGGGACAGTTACGAGCAGTACTTC | CASSPSRDSYEQYF | TRBD1 | TRBJ2-7 | TRBV11-2 | .
TGCGCCAGCAGCTTGACTAGCGGGAGTTCCAATGAGCAGTTCTTC | CASSLTSGSSNEQFF | TRBD2 | TRBJ2-1 | TRBV5-1 | .
TGTGCCAGCGGGGCGGGGACTGGAAACACCATATATTTT | CASGAGTGNTIYF | . | TRBJ1-3 | TRBV9 | .
TGTGCCAGCAGTTTATCGAGGGGAGGCACTGAAGCTTTCTTT | CASSLSRGGTEAFF | . | TRBJ1-1 | TRBV27 | few
TGTGCCAGCAGTCCCGGGACAGTTAGCAATCAGCCCCAGCATTTT | CASSPGTVSNQPQHF | TRBD1 | TRBJ1-5 | TRBV6-5 | .
TGTGCCAGCAGCGGAACCATAGCGGGAGGGCCCGCAGATACGCAGTATTTT | CASSGTIAGGPADTQYF | TRBD2 | TRBJ2-3 | TRBV9 | .
TGCGCCAGCAGCACCCGCCGGGGGCGGAACACTGAAGCTTTCTTT | CASSTRRGRNTEAFF | . | TRBJ1-1 | TRBV4-1 | once
TGTGCCAGCAGCCCTACAGGGGGCCTTGGCTACACCTTC | CASSPTGGLGYTF | TRBD1 | TRBJ1-2 | TRBV7-6 | .
TGTGCCAGCAGCGTCCGGGACGGACCCTTTAAACCCACCTACGAGCAGTACTTC | CASSVRDGPFKPTYEQYF | . | TRBJ2-7 | TRBV7-8 | .
TGTGCCAGCAGCTTCGGGGGATACAATGAGCAGTTCTTC | CASSFGGYNEQFF | . | TRBJ2-1 | TRBV7-6 | .
TGCGCCAGCAGCCCGGACGGGGATCCTAATGAAAAACTGTTTTTT | CASSPDGDPNEKLFF | . | TRBJ1-4 | TRBV5-1 | .